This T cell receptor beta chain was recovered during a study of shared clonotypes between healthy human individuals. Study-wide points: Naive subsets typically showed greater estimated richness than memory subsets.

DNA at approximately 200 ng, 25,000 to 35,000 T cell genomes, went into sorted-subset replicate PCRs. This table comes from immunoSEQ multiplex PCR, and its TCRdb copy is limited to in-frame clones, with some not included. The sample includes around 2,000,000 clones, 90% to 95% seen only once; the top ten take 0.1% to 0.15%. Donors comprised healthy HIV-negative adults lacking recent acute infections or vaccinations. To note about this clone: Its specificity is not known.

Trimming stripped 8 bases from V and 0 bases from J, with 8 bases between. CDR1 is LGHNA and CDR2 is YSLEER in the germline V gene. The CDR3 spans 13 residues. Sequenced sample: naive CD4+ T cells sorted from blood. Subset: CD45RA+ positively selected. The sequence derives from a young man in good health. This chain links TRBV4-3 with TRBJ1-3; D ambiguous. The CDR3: CASRQNSGNTIYF. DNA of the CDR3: TGCGCCAGCCGGCAGAACTCTGGAAACACCATATATTTT.